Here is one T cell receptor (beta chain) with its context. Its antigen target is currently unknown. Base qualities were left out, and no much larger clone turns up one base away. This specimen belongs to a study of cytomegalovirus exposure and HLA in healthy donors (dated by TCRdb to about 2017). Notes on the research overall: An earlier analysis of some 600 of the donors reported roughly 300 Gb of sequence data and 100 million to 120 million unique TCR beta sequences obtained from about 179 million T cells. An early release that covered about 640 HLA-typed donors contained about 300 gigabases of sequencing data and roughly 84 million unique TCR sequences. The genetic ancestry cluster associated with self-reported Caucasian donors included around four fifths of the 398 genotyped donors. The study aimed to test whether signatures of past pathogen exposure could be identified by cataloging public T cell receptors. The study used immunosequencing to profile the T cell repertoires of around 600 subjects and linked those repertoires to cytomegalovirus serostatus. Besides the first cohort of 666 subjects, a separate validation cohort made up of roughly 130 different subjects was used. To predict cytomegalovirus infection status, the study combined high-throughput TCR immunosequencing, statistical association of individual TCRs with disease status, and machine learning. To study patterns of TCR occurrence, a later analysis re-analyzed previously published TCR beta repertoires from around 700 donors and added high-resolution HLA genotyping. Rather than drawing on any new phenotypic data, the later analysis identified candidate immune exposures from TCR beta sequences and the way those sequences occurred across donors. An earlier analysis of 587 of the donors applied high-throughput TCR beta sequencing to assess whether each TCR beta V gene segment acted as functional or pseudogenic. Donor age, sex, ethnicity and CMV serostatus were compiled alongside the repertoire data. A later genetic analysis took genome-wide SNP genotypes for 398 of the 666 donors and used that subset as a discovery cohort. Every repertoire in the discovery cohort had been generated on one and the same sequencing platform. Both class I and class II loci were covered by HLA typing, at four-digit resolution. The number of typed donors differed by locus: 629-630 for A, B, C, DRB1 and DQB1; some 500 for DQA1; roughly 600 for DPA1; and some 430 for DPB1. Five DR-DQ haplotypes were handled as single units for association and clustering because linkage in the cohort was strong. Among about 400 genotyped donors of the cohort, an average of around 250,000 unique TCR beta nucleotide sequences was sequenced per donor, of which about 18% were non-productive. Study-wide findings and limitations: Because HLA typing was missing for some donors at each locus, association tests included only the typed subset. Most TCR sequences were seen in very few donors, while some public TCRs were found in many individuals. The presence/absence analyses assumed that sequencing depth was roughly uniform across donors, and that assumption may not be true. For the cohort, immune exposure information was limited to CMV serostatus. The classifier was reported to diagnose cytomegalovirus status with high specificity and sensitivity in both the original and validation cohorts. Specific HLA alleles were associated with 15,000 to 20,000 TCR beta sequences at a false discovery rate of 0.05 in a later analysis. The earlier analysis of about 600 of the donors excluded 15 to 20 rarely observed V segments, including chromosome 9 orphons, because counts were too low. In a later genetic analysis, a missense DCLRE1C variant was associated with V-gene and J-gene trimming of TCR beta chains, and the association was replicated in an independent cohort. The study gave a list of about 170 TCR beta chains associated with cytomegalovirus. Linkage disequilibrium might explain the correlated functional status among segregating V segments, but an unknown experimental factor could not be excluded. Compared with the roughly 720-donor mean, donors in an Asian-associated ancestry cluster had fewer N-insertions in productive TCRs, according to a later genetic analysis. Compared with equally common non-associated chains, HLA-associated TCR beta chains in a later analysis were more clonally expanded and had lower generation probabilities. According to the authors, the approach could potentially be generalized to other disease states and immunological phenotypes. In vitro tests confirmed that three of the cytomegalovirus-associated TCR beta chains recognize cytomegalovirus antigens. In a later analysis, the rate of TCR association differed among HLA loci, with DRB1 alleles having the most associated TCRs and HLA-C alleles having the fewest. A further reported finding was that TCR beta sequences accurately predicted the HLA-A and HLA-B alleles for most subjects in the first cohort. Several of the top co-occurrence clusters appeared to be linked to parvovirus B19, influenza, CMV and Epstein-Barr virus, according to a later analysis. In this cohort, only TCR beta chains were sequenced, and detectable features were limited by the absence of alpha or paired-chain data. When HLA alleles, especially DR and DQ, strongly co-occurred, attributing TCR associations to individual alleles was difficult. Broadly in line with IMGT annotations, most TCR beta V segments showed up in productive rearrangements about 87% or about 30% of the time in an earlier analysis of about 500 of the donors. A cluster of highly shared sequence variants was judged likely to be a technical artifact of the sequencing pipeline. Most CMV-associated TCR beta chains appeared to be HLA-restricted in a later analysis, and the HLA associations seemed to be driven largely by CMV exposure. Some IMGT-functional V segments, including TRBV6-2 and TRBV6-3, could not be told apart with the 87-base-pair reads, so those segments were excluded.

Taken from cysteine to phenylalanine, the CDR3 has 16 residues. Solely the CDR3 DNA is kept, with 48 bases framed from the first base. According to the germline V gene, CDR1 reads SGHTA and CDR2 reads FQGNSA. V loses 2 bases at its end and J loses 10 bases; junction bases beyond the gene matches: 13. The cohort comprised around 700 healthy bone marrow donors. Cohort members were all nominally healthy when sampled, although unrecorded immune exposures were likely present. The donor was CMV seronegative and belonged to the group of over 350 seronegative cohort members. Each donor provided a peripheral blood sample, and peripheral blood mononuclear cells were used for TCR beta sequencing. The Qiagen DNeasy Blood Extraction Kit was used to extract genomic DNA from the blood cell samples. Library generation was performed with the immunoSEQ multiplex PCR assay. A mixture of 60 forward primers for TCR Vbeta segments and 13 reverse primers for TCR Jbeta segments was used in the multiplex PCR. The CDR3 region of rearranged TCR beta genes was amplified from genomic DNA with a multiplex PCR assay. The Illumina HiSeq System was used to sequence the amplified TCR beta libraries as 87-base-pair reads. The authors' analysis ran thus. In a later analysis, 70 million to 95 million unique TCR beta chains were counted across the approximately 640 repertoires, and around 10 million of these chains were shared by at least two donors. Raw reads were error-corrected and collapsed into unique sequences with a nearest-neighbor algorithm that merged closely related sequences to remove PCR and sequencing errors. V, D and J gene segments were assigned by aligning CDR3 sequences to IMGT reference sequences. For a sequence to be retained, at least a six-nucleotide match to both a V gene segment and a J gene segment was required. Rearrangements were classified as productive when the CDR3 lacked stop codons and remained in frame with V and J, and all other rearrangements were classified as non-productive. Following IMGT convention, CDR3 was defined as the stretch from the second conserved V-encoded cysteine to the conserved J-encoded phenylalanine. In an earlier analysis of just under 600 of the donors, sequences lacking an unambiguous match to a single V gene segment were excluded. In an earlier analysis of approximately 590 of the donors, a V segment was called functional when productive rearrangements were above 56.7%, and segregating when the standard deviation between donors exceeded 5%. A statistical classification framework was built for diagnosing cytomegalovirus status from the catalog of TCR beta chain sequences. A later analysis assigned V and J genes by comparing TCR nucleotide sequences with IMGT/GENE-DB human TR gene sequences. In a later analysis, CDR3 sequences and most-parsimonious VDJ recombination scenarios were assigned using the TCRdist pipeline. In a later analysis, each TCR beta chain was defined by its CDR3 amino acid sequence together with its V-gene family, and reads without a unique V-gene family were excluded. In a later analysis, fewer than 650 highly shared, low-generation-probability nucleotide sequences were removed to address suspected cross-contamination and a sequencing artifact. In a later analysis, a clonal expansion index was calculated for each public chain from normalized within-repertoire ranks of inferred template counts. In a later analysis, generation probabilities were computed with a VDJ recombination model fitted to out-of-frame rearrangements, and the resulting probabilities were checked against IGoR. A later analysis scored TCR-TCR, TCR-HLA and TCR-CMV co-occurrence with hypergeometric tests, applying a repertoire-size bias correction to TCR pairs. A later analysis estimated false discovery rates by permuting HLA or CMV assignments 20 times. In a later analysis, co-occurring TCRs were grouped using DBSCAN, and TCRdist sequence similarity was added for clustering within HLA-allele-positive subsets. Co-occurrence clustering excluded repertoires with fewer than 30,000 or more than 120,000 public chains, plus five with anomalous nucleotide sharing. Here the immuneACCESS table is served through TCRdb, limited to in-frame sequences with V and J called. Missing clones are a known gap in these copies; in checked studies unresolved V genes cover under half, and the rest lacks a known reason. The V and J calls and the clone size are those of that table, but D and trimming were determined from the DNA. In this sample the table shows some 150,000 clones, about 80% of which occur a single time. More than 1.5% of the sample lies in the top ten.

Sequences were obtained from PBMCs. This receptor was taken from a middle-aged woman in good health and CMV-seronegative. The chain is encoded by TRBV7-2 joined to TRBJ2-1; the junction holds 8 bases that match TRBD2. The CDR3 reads CASSLTGLAGLGEQFF. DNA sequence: TGTGCCAGCAGCTTAACAGGACTAGCTGGTCTAGGAGAGCAGTTCTTC.